This TCR beta chain was observed in a study of cytotoxic CD8 clonotypes in ibrutinib-treated CLL. The overall study: IGHV unmutated under 18; relapsed/refractory 11; treatment-naive about 14.

As concerns this clone: Its antigen is undetermined.

Assay: immunoSEQ multiplex PCR; the TCRdb copy retains only in-frame clones and omits some. This table holds about 15,000 clones, approximately 60% found once. Trimming removed 5 bases at V and 5 bases at J, with 18 bases between. CDR1 SQVTM and CDR2 ANQGSEA come from the germline V gene. The CDR3 is 14 residues long. The study's findings and limits: Clonotypes that were public were uncommon, and they contracted or stayed stable on treatment. Against age-matched healthy donors, baseline clonality ran higher and tracked circulating CD8+ T-cell counts.

The source was PBMCs, collected before ibrutinib treatment. V and J are TRBV29-1 and TRBJ2-5; D is ambiguous. The TCR originated in a human donor with chronic lymphocytic leukemia. CDR3 sequence: CSVPARGKRETQYF. Written as DNA, the CDR3 is TGCAGCGTTCCCGCACGCGGAAAACGGGAGACCCAGTACTTC.